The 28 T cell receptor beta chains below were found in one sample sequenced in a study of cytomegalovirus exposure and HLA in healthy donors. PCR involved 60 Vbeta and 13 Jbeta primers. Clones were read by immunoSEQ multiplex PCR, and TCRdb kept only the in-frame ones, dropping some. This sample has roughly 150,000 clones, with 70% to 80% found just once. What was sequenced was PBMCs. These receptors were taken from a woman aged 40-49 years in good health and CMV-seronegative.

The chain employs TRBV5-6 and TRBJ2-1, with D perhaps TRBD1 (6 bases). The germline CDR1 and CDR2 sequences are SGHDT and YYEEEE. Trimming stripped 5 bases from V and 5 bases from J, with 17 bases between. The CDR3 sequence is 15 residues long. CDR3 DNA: TGTGCCAGCAGTTCGTCAGGGGCCAACGACAATGAGCAGTTCTTC. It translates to CASSSSGANDNEQFF.

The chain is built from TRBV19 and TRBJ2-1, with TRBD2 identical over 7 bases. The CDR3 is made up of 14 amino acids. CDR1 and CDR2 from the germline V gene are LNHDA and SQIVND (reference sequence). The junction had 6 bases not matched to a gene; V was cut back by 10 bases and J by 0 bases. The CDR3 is CATERGSSYNEQFF. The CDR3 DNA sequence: TGTGCCACTGAGCGGGGTAGCTCCTACAATGAGCAGTTCTTC.

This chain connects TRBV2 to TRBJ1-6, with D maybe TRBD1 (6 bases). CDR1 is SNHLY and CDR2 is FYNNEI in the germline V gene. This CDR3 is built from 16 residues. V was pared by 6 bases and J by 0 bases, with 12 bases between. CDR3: CASSKQGSSYNSPLHF. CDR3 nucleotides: TGTGCCAGCAGCAAACAGGGTAGCTCCTATAATTCACCCCTCCACTTT.

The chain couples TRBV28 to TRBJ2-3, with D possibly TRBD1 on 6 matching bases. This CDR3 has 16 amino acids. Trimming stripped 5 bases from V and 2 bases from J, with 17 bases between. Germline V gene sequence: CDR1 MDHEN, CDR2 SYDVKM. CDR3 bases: TGTGCCAGCAGTCACTCGGACAGTCCAGTCACAGATACGCAGTATTTT. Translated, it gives CASSHSDSPVTDTQYF.

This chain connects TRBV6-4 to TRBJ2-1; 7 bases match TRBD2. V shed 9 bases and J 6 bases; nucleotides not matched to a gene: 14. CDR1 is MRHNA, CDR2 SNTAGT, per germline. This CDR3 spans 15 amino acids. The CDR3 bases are TGTGCCAGTTCCCCGAGCGGCGGGAGTGTCAATGAGCAGTTCTTC. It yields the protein CASSPSGGSVNEQFF.

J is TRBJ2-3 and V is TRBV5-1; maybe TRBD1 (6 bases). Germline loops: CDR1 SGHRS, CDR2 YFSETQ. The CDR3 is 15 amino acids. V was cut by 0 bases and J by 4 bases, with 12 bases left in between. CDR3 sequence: CASSLAGGSPDTQYF. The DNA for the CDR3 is TGCGCCAGCAGCTTGGCTGGGGGCTCTCCAGATACGCAGTATTTT.

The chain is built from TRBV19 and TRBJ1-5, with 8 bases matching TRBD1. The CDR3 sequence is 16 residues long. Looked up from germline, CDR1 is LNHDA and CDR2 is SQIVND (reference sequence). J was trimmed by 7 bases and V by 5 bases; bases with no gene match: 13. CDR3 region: CASSRLTGAIKQPQHF. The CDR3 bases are TGTGCCAGTAGTCGCCTGACAGGGGCCATAAAACAGCCCCAGCATTTT.

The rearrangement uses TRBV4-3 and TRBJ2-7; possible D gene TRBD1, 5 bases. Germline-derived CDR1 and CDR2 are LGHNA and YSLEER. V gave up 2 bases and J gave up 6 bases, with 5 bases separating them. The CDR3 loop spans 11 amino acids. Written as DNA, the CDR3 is TGCGCCAGCAGCCAAAGGGGCGAGCAGTACTTC. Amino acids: CASSQRGEQYF.

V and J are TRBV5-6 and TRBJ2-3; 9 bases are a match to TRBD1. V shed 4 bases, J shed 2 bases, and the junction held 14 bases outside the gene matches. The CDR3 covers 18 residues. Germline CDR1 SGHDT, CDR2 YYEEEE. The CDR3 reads CASSHYRGRLSNTDTQYF. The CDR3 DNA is TGTGCCAGCAGCCACTACAGGGGGCGCTTATCTAACACAGATACGCAGTATTTT. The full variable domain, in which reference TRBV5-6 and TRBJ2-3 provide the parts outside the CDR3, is DAGVTQSPTHLIKTRGQQVTLRCSPKSGHDTVSWYQQALGQGPQFIFQYYEEEERQRGNFPDRFSGHQFPNYSSELNVNALLLGDSALYLCASSHYRGRLSNTDTQYFGPGTRLTVL.

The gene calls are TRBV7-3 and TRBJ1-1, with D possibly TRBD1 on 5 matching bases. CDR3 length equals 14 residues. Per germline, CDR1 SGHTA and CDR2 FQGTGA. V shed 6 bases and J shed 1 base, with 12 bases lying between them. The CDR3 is CASSTLGGNTEAFF. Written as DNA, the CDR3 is TGTGCCAGCAGTACCTTGGGGGGGAACACTGAAGCTTTCTTT.

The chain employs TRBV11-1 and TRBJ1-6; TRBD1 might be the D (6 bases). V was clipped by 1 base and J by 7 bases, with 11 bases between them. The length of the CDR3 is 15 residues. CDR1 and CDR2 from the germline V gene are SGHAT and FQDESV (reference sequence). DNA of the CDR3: TGTGCCAGCAGCTTAGTGCAAGGGGGAAATTCACCCCTCCACTTT. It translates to CASSLVQGGNSPLHF.

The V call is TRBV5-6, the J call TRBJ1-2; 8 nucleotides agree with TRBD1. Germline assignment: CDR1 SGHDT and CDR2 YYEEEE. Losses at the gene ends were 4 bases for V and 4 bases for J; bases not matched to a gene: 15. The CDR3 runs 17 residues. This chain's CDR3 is CASSPGTGPTLVYGYTF. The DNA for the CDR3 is TGTGCCAGCAGCCCTGGGACAGGCCCAACTCTGGTCTATGGCTACACCTTC.

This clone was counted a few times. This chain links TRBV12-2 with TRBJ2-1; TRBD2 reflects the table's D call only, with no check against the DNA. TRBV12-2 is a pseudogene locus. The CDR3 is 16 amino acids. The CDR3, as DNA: TGTGCAAGTCGCTTACCGTGGGAGGGCCCTGATGATGAGCAGTTCTTC. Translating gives CASRLPWEGPDDEQFF.

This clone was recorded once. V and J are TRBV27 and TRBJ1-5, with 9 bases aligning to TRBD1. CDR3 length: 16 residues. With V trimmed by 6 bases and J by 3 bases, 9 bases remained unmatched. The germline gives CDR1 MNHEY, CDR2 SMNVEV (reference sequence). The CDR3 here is CASSTQGAVPNQPQHF. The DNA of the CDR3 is TGTGCCAGCAGCACACAGGGGGCAGTCCCCAATCAGCCCCAGCATTTT.

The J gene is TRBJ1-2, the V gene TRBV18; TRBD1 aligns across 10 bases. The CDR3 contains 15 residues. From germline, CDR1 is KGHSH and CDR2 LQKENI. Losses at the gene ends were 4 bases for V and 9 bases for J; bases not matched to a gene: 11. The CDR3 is CASSLPKGQGIRYTF. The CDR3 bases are TGTGCCAGCTCACTGCCTAAGGGACAGGGGATCCGCTACACCTTC.

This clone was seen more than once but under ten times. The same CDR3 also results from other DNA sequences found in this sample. CDR3 residues: CASSPNAQGGNTEAFF. The DNA of the CDR3 is TGTGCCAGCTCACCGAACGCTCAGGGGGGGAACACTGAAGCTTTCTTT. The chain uses TRBV18 and TRBJ1-1; 7 bases agree with TRBD1. The CDR3 has 16 amino acids. Germline-derived CDR1 and CDR2 are KGHSH and LQKENI. The J segment lost 1 base and the V segment lost 3 bases, leaving 8 bases of the junction unmatched.

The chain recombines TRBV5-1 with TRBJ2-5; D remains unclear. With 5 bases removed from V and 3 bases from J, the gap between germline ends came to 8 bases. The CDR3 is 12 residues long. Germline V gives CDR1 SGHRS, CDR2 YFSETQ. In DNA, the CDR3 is TGCGCCAGCAGTCGAGACAAAGAGACCCAGTACTTC. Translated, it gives CASSRDKETQYF.

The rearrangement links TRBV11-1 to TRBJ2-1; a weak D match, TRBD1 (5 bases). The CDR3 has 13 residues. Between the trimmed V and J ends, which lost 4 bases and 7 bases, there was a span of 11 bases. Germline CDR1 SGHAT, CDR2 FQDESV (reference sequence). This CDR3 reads CASSSYRQNEQFF. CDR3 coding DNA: TGTGCCAGCAGCTCGTATAGACAGAATGAGCAGTTCTTC.

The CDR3 nucleotides read TGTGCCAGTAGCCGACAGGGGACACCCTACAATGAGCAGTTCTTC. This encodes CASSRQGTPYNEQFF. This chain joins TRBV19 and TRBJ2-1; 8 bases match TRBD1. CDR3 length equals 15 residues. Per germline, CDR1 LNHDA and CDR2 SQIVND (reference sequence). Unmatched junction bases numbered 6, after V lost 6 bases and J lost 2 bases.

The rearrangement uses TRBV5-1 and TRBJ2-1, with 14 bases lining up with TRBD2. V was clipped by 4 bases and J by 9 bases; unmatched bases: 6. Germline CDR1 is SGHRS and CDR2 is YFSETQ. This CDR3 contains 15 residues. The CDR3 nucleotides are TGCGCCAGCAGCGCCGGGACTAGCGGGAGTAGTGAGCAGTTCTTC. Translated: CASSAGTSGSSEQFF.

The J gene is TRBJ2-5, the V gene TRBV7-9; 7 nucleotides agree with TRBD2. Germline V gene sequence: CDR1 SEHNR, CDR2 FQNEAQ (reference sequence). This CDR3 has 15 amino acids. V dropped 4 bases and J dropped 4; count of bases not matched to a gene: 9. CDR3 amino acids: CASSSLRGELETQYF. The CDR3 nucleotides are TGTGCCAGCAGCTCTCTCCGGGGGGAATTAGAGACCCAGTACTTC.

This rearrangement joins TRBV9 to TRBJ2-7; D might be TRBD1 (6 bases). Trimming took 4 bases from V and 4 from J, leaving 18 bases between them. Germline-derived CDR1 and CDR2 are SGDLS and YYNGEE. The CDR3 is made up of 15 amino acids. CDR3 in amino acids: CASSYRDTSQYEQYF. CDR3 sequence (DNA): TGTGCCAGCAGCTATCGGGACACGAGCCAATACGAGCAGTACTTC.

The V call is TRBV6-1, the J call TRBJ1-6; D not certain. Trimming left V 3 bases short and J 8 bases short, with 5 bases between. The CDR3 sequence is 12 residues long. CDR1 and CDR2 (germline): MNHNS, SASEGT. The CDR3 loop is CASSDGDSPLHF. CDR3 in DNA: TGTGCCAGCAGTGACGGTGATTCACCCCTCCACTTT.

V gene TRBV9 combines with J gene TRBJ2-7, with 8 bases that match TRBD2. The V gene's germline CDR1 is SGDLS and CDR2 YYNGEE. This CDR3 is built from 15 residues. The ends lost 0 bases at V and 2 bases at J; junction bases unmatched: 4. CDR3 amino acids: CASSVDDGGAYEQYF. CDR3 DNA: TGTGCCAGCAGCGTAGACGACGGGGGGGCCTACGAGCAGTACTTC.

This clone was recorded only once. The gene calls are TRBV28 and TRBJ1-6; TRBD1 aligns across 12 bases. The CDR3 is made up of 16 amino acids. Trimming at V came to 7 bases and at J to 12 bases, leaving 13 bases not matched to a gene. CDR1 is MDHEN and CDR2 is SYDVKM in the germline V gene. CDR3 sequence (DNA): TGTGCCAGCATGCCGACGGACGGGACAGGGGGCAAACCCCTCCACTTT. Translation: CASMPTDGTGGKPLHF.

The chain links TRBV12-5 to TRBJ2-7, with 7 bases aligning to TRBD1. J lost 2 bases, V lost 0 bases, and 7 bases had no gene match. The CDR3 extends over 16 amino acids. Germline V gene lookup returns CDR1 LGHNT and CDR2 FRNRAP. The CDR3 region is CASGLVLRQGAYEQYF. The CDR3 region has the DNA TGTGCTAGTGGTTTGGTACTGAGGCAGGGGGCCTACGAGCAGTACTTC. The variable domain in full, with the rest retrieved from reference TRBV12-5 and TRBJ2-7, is DARVTQTPRHKVTEMGQEVTMRCQPILGHNTVFWYRQTMMQGLELLAYFRNRAPLDDSGMPKDRFSAEMPDATLATLKIQPSEPRDSAVYFCASGLVLRQGAYEQYFGPGTRLTVT.

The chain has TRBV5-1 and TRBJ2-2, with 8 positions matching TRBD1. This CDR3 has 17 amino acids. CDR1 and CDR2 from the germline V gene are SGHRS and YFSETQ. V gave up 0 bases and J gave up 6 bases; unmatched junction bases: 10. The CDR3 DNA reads TGCGCCAGCAGCTTGGAGGCGAGGGACAGGCTGGCCGGGGAGCTGTTTTTT. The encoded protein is CASSLEARDRLAGELFF.

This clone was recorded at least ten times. CDR3 in DNA: TGTGCCAGCAGCTTGAAGTTCACAGGGGTAGCAAACGACAAAGCTTTCTTT. It translates to CASSLKFTGVANDKAFF. This sequence joins TRBV4-2 and TRBJ1-1, with 7 bases fitting TRBD1. V gave up 5 bases and J gave up 9 bases; unmatched junction bases: 21. Per the germline V gene, CDR1 is LGHNA and CDR2 is YNFKEQ. CDR3 size: 17 residues.